Ten or more counts support the clone carrying this T cell receptor beta chain. Unique molecular identifiers tagged the TCRbeta library. TCRdb re-called the PCR reads through MiXCR, storing one row per CDR3 protein. This table has 640,000 or so distinct CDR3 sequences, around a sixth appearing once. The data are from a study of T-cell reconstitution after alpha-beta-depleted transplantation in children. J gave up 3 bases and V 4 bases, and 7 bases lay outside the gene matches. Germline V lookup: CDR1 DFQATT, CDR2 SNEGSKA (reference sequence). The CDR3 is 14 residues long. The sequence was obtained from a human donor who donated a stem cell graft to a child with acute myeloid leukemia. The chain uses TRBV20-1 and TRBJ1-2; 8 positions match TRBD1. The specimen comprised PBMCs from the stem cell graft donor, sampled from the stem cell graft. For the CDR3, the DNA is TGCAGTGCTACGGGACAGGCACTTGACTATGGCTACACCTTC. It translates to CSATGQALDYGYTF.